A selection of T cell receptor beta chains follows, all from one sample in a study of blood T cells in healthy people across ages. Using its own MiXCR run on the 5' RACE reads, TCRdb lists one record per CDR3 protein. The sample yields a few hundred thousand distinct CDR3 sequences, roughly 28% seen once. Sequencing input: blood. These receptors were obtained from a woman in her 70s in good health. Each CDR3 is given with its conserved first and last residue. The D gene is left open where the match is weak. Size is omitted from some rows. Given values are once, few, many or a class for expanded clones.

j_gene: TRBJ1-1
v_gene: TRBV7-2
abundance: few
d_gene: .
CDR3nt: TGTGCCAGCAGCCTTCAGGCCGGTGCCAACACTGAAGCTTTCTTT
CDR3aa: CASSLQAGANTEAFF

j_gene: TRBJ2-1
v_gene: TRBV29-1
abundance: .
d_gene: .
CDR3nt: TGCAGCGTCGCGGGAACCCGGGACAGTAACACCAATGAGCAGTTCTTC
CDR3aa: CSVAGTRDSNTNEQFF

j_gene: TRBJ2-5
v_gene: TRBV2
abundance: .
d_gene: .
CDR3nt: TGTGCCAGCAGTGAATTAGTGTCAGGGGAGACCCAGTACTTC
CDR3aa: CASSELVSGETQYF

j_gene: TRBJ2-3
v_gene: TRBV15
abundance: .
d_gene: .
CDR3nt: TGTGCCACCAGCAGTGGACCCACAGATACGCAGTATTTT
CDR3aa: CATSSGPTDTQYF

j_gene: TRBJ1-5
v_gene: TRBV20-1
abundance: .
d_gene: .
CDR3nt: TGCAGTGCTATTTTGGGGACAAGCAATCAGCCCCAGCATTTT
CDR3aa: CSAILGTSNQPQHF

j_gene: TRBJ2-5
v_gene: TRBV11-1
abundance: .
d_gene: .
CDR3nt: TGTGCCAGCAGCGGAGGACAGCGCGGGCGGGACCAGTACTTC
CDR3aa: CASSGGQRGRDQYF

j_gene: TRBJ2-7
v_gene: TRBV5-1
abundance: .
d_gene: .
CDR3nt: TGCGCCAGCAGCTTGGGCTGGACTCAGACCTACGAGCAGTACTTC
CDR3aa: CASSLGWTQTYEQYF

j_gene: TRBJ1-1
v_gene: TRBV10-3
abundance: .
d_gene: TRBD1
CDR3nt: TGTGCCATCAGACTACAGGGGGCTGTTGGCACTGAAGCTTTCTTT
CDR3aa: CAIRLQGAVGTEAFF

j_gene: TRBJ2-7
v_gene: TRBV4-2
abundance: .
d_gene: TRBD2
CDR3nt: TGTGCCAGCAGCCAAGATCCACATAGCGGGGGGGCCGCCCACGAGCAGTACTTC
CDR3aa: CASSQDPHSGGAAHEQYF

j_gene: TRBJ2-7
v_gene: TRBV4-2
abundance: .
d_gene: TRBD2
CDR3nt: TGTGCCAGCAGCCAAATGCCCTCGCTGCGGGGGGCCGAGCAGTACTTC
CDR3aa: CASSQMPSLRGAEQYF

j_gene: TRBJ1-4
v_gene: TRBV6-5
abundance: few
d_gene: .
CDR3nt: TGTGCCAGCAGAGAGGGAACTAATGAAAAACTGTTTTTT
CDR3aa: CASREGTNEKLFF

j_gene: TRBJ2-4
v_gene: TRBV7-3
abundance: few
d_gene: .
CDR3nt: TGTGCCAGCAGCCTCAGACCGGGGCGTGGAAACATTCAGTACTTC
CDR3aa: CASSLRPGRGNIQYF

j_gene: TRBJ2-1
v_gene: TRBV24-1
abundance: .
d_gene: .
CDR3nt: TGTGCCACCAGTGAAACAGGGAAGAGTTACAATGAGCAGTTCTTC
CDR3aa: CATSETGKSYNEQFF

j_gene: TRBJ2-1
v_gene: TRBV7-2
abundance: .
d_gene: .
CDR3nt: TGTGCCAGCAGCTTAGAGGCCATACTCTACAATGAGCAGTTCTTC
CDR3aa: CASSLEAILYNEQFF

j_gene: TRBJ1-4
v_gene: TRBV12-3/TRBV12-4
abundance: few
d_gene: .
CDR3nt: TGTGCCACCAGGGAGGACAATAATGAAAAACTGTTTTTT
CDR3aa: CATREDNNEKLFF

j_gene: TRBJ2-1
v_gene: TRBV7-2
abundance: .
d_gene: .
CDR3nt: TGTGCCAGCAGCCCCTTCGCCCTCAATGAGCAGTTCTTC
CDR3aa: CASSPFALNEQFF

j_gene: TRBJ1-1
v_gene: TRBV7-9
abundance: few
d_gene: .
CDR3nt: .
CDR3aa: CASSLWAGGSSSGAFF

j_gene: TRBJ2-6
v_gene: TRBV24-1
abundance: few
d_gene: TRBD1
CDR3nt: TGTGCCACCAGTGACCCGGGACAGGGGGCCATGGCTTTC
CDR3aa: CATSDPGQGAMAF

j_gene: TRBJ1-4
v_gene: TRBV7-9
abundance: .
d_gene: .
CDR3nt: TGTGCCAGCAGTCCTCGGGGCGGAACGGATGAAAAACTGTTTTTT
CDR3aa: CASSPRGGTDEKLFF

j_gene: TRBJ2-5
v_gene: TRBV6-2/TRBV6-3
abundance: few
d_gene: TRBD1
CDR3nt: TGTGCCAGCAGTTACACTCCCGGGACAGGCCAAGAGACCCAGTACTTC
CDR3aa: CASSYTPGTGQETQYF

j_gene: TRBJ2-1
v_gene: TRBV11-2
abundance: few
d_gene: TRBD2
CDR3nt: TGTGCCAGCAGCTTAGATTCGCTAGCGGGGCCCTACAATGAGCAGTTCTTC
CDR3aa: CASSLDSLAGPYNEQFF

j_gene: TRBJ1-2
v_gene: TRBV5-1
abundance: few
d_gene: TRBD1
CDR3nt: TGCGCCAGCAGCGCGGAGCCGGGACAGGGGGCAAGGGTCTATGGCTACACCTTC
CDR3aa: CASSAEPGQGARVYGYTF

j_gene: TRBJ1-2
v_gene: TRBV7-3
abundance: .
d_gene: .
CDR3nt: TGTGCCAGCAGCCCCGGAGCACGGGATGGCTACACCTTC
CDR3aa: CASSPGARDGYTF

j_gene: TRBJ1-4
v_gene: TRBV7-2
abundance: .
d_gene: .
CDR3nt: TGTGCCAGCACCGAAACAGGGAGGAGTGAAGAAAAACTGTTTTTT
CDR3aa: CASTETGRSEEKLFF

j_gene: TRBJ1-2
v_gene: TRBV5-1
abundance: few
d_gene: .
CDR3nt: TGCGCCAGCAGCTTACGACAGAGTGGGGTCGGTGGCTACACCTTC
CDR3aa: CASSLRQSGVGGYTF

j_gene: TRBJ1-2
v_gene: TRBV5-1
abundance: .
d_gene: .
CDR3nt: TGCGCCAGCAGCTTGGGAGAAGGGGATGGCTACACCTTC
CDR3aa: CASSLGEGDGYTF

j_gene: TRBJ2-1
v_gene: TRBV29-1
abundance: many
d_gene: TRBD1
CDR3nt: TGCAGCGTTGAAGGGGACAGTTTATACAGTGAGCAGTTCTTC
CDR3aa: CSVEGDSLYSEQFF